This passage covers 20 T cell receptor beta chains from one sample sequenced in a study of glioma-infiltrating T cells. Amplification of TCR alpha and beta CDR3 regions from RNA used iRepertoire nested multiplex PCR. One entry per CDR3 protein, called by TCRdb with MiXCR from the multiplex PCR reads. Counted here are more than 100,000 distinct CDR3 sequences, about 28% occurring once; the ten biggest clones make up 44%. Sequenced material: glioma tissue, nonneoplastic brain tissue, or PBMCs (not recorded which). The source of these receptors is a human donor with low-grade glioma or glioblastoma, undergoing nonglioma brain surgery, or in good health (not recorded which).

V usage is TRBV14 and J usage is TRBJ2-1; 9 bases are shared with TRBD2. The CDR3 covers 14 residues. CDR1 is SGHDN and CDR2 is FVKESK in the germline V gene. Germline trimming cut 1 base from V and 13 bases from J; bases unmatched to any gene: 8. CDR3 nucleotide sequence: TGTGCCAGCAGCCAAGTTGATGAGCGGGGGGAACAGTTCTTC. Residues: CASSQVDERGEQFF.

This clonotype came up a few times. The V and J genes are TRBV7-9 and TRBJ2-3; D is unclear. V was trimmed by 1 base and J by 1 base, leaving 6 bases between them. CDR3 size: 14 residues. The germline V gene has CDR1 SEHNR and CDR2 FQNEAQ (reference sequence). As DNA, the CDR3 is TGTGCCAGCAGCTTAGAATGGGGCACAGATACGCAGTATTTT. It is translated as CASSLEWGTDTQYF.

This clonotype was seen ten or more times. V is TRBV20-1 and J is TRBJ2-5, with D unresolved. Germline CDR1 DFQATT, CDR2 SNEGSKA (reference sequence). V gave up 1 base and J gave up 5 bases, with 8 bases separating them. This CDR3 has 12 residues. This CDR3 reads CSARAMGETQYF. CDR3 sequence (DNA): TGCAGTGCTAGAGCCATGGGTGAGACCCAGTACTTC.

This chain links TRBV20-1 with TRBJ2-1; 10 bases match TRBD1. The CDR3 totals 14 residues. Germline assignment: CDR1 DFQATT and CDR2 SNEGSKA (reference sequence). The trim removed 3 bases at V and 4 bases at J, leaving 3 bases unmatched. CDR3 region: CSARTGGIYNEQFF. The CDR3 DNA reads as TGCAGTGCTAGGACAGGGGGCATATACAATGAGCAGTTCTTC.

As regards this clonotype: A read error may be the cause here, since a much bigger clone is one base away. The genes are TRBV6-2 or TRBV6-3 and TRBJ1-1; a weak D match, TRBD1 (5 bases). The germline V gene encodes CDR1 MNHEY and CDR2 SVGEGT. V lost 10 bases to trimming and J lost 0 bases, with 15 bases between them. The CDR3 has 14 amino acids. This CDR3 reads CANRRQPMNTEAFF. The CDR3 DNA is TGTGCCAACAGAAGACAGCCCATGAACACTGAAGCTTTCTTT.

This clonotype was seen repeatedly, ten times or more. V usage is TRBV27 and J usage is TRBJ1-6; the D gene is possibly TRBD1 (5 bases). Germline lookup yields CDR1 MNHEY and CDR2 SMNVEV (reference sequence). With 4 bases removed from V and 7 bases from J, the gap between germline ends came to 14 bases. CDR3 length: 15 amino acids. The CDR3 is CASSSTLAGNSPLHF. The DNA of the CDR3 is TGTGCCAGCAGTTCTACCCTCGCAGGGAATTCACCCCTCCACTTT.

Ten or more counts support this clonotype. The CDR3 sequence is CSAPDRQATDTQYF. As DNA, the CDR3 is TGCAGTGCTCCCGACAGGCAGGCCACAGATACGCAGTATTTT. This rearrangement joins TRBV20-1 to TRBJ2-3; TRBD1 might be the D (6 bases). Germline V CDR1 and CDR2: DFQATT, SNEGSKA (reference sequence). This CDR3 has 14 amino acids. Trimming cost V 5 bases and J 2 bases, with 14 bases left between them.

The J gene is TRBJ2-3, the V gene TRBV19; D is possibly TRBD2 (6 bases). The CDR3 contains 15 residues. V was shortened by 4 bases and J by 0 bases, with 11 bases between the two germline ends. Germline V gene lookup returns CDR1 LNHDA and CDR2 SQIVND (reference sequence). In DNA, the CDR3 is TGTGCCAGTAGTACATGGACTACAAGCACAGATACGCAGTATTTT. Translated, it gives CASSTWTTSTDTQYF.

This clonotype was observed many times. This chain uses TRBV4-2 with TRBJ1-2; D is uncertain. CDR1 and CDR2 (germline): LGHNA, YNFKEQ. Trimming removed 3 bases from V and 0 bases from J, with 11 bases in between. The CDR3 contains 15 residues. The CDR3, as DNA: TGTGCCAGCAGCCAGGAGGCCTCAGCTAACTATGGCTACACCTTC. It is translated as CASSQEASANYGYTF.

The chain recombines TRBV3-1 with TRBJ1-5; weak D call: TRBD1 (6 bases). V was shortened by 1 base and J by 3 bases, with 7 bases between the two germline ends. This CDR3 is built from 14 residues. CDR1 and CDR2 from the germline V gene are LGHDT and YNNKEL (reference sequence). This chain's CDR3 is CASSQAGANQPQHF. The CDR3 bases are TGTGCCAGCAGCCAAGCGGGGGCCAATCAGCCCCAGCATTTT.

J is TRBJ2-1 and V is TRBV7-9; D call uncertain. Trimming removed 5 bases from V and 13 bases from J, with 12 bases in between. The germline gives CDR1 SEHNR, CDR2 FQNEAQ (reference sequence). The CDR3 is made up of 11 amino acids. The CDR3 region has the DNA TGTGCCAGCAGCAACTCGAGAGATCAGTTCTTC. Protein: CASSNSRDQFF.

This clonotype was detected only a few times. A much larger clone differs from this one at a single base, so this may be a read error. This chain uses TRBV6-6 with TRBJ2-3, with D maybe TRBD1 (6 bases). Germline V lookup: CDR1 MNHNY, CDR2 SVGAGI (reference sequence). CDR3 length equals 15 residues. The CDR3 spells CASSYQQGIGDKQYF. CDR3 nucleotides: TGTGCCAGCAGTTACCAGCAGGGGATCGGAGATAAGCAGTATTTT.

On this clonotype: This could be a read error, since a much larger clone is one nucleotide away. The chain links TRBV4-1 to TRBJ1-3; D is uncertain. Germline-derived CDR1 and CDR2 are MGHRA and YSYEKL. V dropped 0 bases and J dropped 9 bases, with 6 bases sitting between them. There are 12 residues in the CDR3. Here the CDR3 reads CASSQDRSTIYF. CDR3 DNA sequence: TGCGCCAGCAGCCAAGATCGAAGCACCATATATTTT.

This clonotype was seen at least ten times. The genes are TRBV7-6 and TRBJ1-4; D unclear. Looked up from germline, CDR1 is SGHVS and CDR2 is FNYEAQ. V shed 0 bases and J shed 5 bases, with 10 bases lying between them. The CDR3 is made up of 15 amino acids. CDR3 nucleotides: TGTGCCAGCAGCTTAGCTGCCCTCCTCAATGAAAAACTGTTTTTT. Translated: CASSLAALLNEKLFF.

In the case of this clonotype: An end of the junction differs from the germline gene, which may be a read error. This chain joins TRBV7-2 and TRBJ1-3, with D unresolved. The CDR3 contains 13 residues. Germline V lookup: CDR1 SGHTA, CDR2 FQGNSA. CDR3 in DNA: TGTGCCGGCAGTACGGAGTACGGAAACACCATATATTTT. It codes for CAGSTEYGNTIYF.

The chain links TRBV18 to TRBJ1-1; TRBD1 matches 10 bases. The V gene's germline CDR1 is KGHSH and CDR2 LQKENI. The V gene end was trimmed by 0 bases and the J gene end by 3 bases; junction bases not matched to a gene: 22. CDR3 length: 22 residues. CDR3 DNA sequence: TGTGCCAGCTCACCACCGAATTTCTCTGCGCGGGACAGGGGCCGGGCTTACACTGAAGCTTTCTTT. Translated: CASSPPNFSARDRGRAYTEAFF. Complete variable domain (other parts from reference TRBV18 and TRBJ1-1): NAGVMQNPRHLVRRRGQEARLRCSPMKGHSHVYWYRQLPEEGLKFMVYLQKENIIDESGMPKERFSAEFPKEGPSILRIQQVVRGDSAAYFCASSPPNFSARDRGRAYTEAFFGQGTRLTVV.

The rearrangement joins TRBV4-3 to TRBJ2-5; TRBD1 agrees at 12 bases. Germline trimming cut 3 bases from V and 5 bases from J; bases unmatched to any gene: 1. The CDR3 totals 14 residues. Germline-derived CDR1 and CDR2 are LGHNA and YSLEER. CDR3 nucleotide sequence: TGCGCCAGCAGCCAGGGACAGGGGGCTGAGACCCAGTACTTC. It translates to CASSQGQGAETQYF.

This clonotype was counted at least ten times. This chain's CDR3 is CASSQEPSSHNEQFF. CDR3 DNA sequence: TGCGCCAGCAGCCAAGAGCCTAGTTCGCACAATGAGCAGTTCTTC. The chain carries TRBV4-3 and TRBJ2-1; D unresolved. Deletions cut 0 bases from V and 5 bases from J, with 11 bases between. The CDR3 has 15 residues. Germline lookup yields CDR1 LGHNA and CDR2 YSLEER.

This clonotype was found many times. The chain employs TRBV15 and TRBJ2-1; TRBD2 is a possible D gene (6 bases). The CDR3 consists of 19 residues. Per the germline V gene, CDR1 is LNHNV and CDR2 is YYDKDF (reference sequence). Deletions cut 0 bases from V and 0 bases from J, with 18 bases between. In DNA, the CDR3 is TGTGCCACCAGCAGAGATTTAACGGGAGTCTCGAGCTCCTACAATGAGCAGTTCTTC. Protein product: CATSRDLTGVSSSYNEQFF.

In this sample, this clonotype turned up many times. V gene TRBV2 combines with J gene TRBJ1-6, with 7 bases identical to TRBD1. The junction had 7 bases not matched to a gene; V was cut back by 4 bases and J by 7 bases. This CDR3 is 15 amino acids long. Germline V gene sequence: CDR1 SNHLY, CDR2 FYNNEI. CDR3 in DNA: TGTGCCAGCAGTGGAAGAGGCAGGGGGAATTCACCCCTCCACTTT. Translating it yields CASSGRGRGNSPLHF.